The present T cell receptor beta chain was sequenced within a study of cytomegalovirus exposure and HLA in healthy donors. General observations from the study: Within the 95 to 150 validation repertoires, first-cohort TCR clusters tended to co-occur, according to a later analysis. The study listed roughly 150 cytomegalovirus-associated TCR beta chains.

Worth noting for this clone: Its antigen is as yet unknown. At one of its ends the junction is not consistent with the germline gene, which may arise from a read error.

The CDR3 has 14 amino acids. Looked up from germline, CDR1 is SGHDT and CDR2 is YYEEEE. The repertoire was sequenced with immunoSEQ multiplex PCR; TCRdb's copy has only in-frame clones and lacks some. The profile covers about 330,000 clones, with 80% to 90% appearing a single time and around 0.8% taken by the ten largest. Sequences were obtained from PBMCs. The V and J genes are TRBV5-6 and TRBJ2-4; TRBD1 aligns across 8 bases. This TCR derives from a woman aged 18-29 years in good health and CMV-seronegative. As DNA, the CDR3 is TGTGCCAGCAGCTGGGGGACAGGCCCCCACATTCGGTACTTC. Residues: CASSWGTGPHIRYF.